The T cell receptor (beta chain) under discussion was sequenced for a study of blood T cell repertoires in COVID-19. As for the study in general: The United States, Italy and Spain provided the acute and convalescent COVID-19 samples.

Trimming took off 3 bases at V and 2 bases at J, with 8 bases between the two ends. CDR3 length equals 14 residues. Germline loops: CDR1 MNHEY, CDR2 SMNVEV (reference sequence). Per the study methods: Cell counts per sample came from amplifying reference gene primers. Measured with immunoSEQ multiplex PCR; TCRdb has only the in-frame clones, and not every one. The D gene and trimming were derived from the DNA, and the V and J assignments and clone size from that table. In the table there are about 77,000 clones, around 90% of which are singletons. The TCR comes from a woman older than 75 with active or convalescent COVID-19. The chain links TRBV27 to TRBJ1-3; weak D call: TRBD1 (5 bases). The source material was peripheral blood. The DNA of the CDR3 is TGTGCCAGCAGTTTCAGGGCGGCTGGAAACACCATATATTTT. As protein: CASSFRAAGNTIYF.